One sample yielded the 7 T cell receptor beta chains listed below, sequenced in a study of T cell repertoires in cytomegalovirus infection. These receptors' antigens are unknown. TCRdb passed the reads through MiXCR, listing each CDR3 protein once. The sample carries about 770,000 distinct CDR3 sequences, 29% recorded once. This specimen consisted of cultured CD8+ T cells from PBMCs, obtained from culture after CMV antigen stimulation. All receptors come from a human donor in good health (CMV status not recorded). Some clones in this sample may be carry-over from other donors' samples.

This rearrangement joins TRBV10-3 to TRBJ1-1; D is uncertain. The CDR3 totals 15 residues. V dropped 1 base and J dropped 2 bases, with 11 bases sitting between them. Germline V gene data show CDR1 as ENHRY and CDR2 as SYGVKD. In DNA form, the CDR3 reads TGTGCCATCAGTGAGTACGGCCGGATAAACACTGAAGCTTTCTTT. Translating gives CAISEYGRINTEAFF.

Worth noting for this clonotype: One junction end disagrees with the germline gene, perhaps due to a read error. The chain is built from TRBV7-6 and TRBJ2-2; no clear D gene. Germline CDR1 reads SGHVS; CDR2 reads FNYEAQ. The CDR3 is made up of 15 amino acids. In DNA form, the CDR3 reads TGTGCTAGCAGCCCATCGGACGGATACACCGGGGAGCTGTTTTTT. It yields the protein CASSPSDGYTGELFF.

The rearrangement joins TRBV4-1 to TRBJ2-3; 12 bases match TRBD2. Germline V gives CDR1 MGHRA, CDR2 YSYEKL. V lost 1 base to trimming and J lost 0 bases; unmatched junction nucleotides: 8. This CDR3 has 19 residues. In DNA, the CDR3 is TGCGCCAGCAGCCAAGTCCTAGCGGGGGGGCCAATCAGCACAGATACGCAGTATTTT. Translating it yields CASSQVLAGGPISTDTQYF.

This clonotype appeared a few times. This chain joins TRBV27 and TRBJ1-5; maybe TRBD1 (5 bases). Germline V CDR1 and CDR2: MNHEY, SMNVEV (reference sequence). The CDR3 is made up of 13 amino acids. V lost 7 bases, J lost 7 bases, and 14 bases lay in between. As DNA, the CDR3 is TGTGCCAGCACCTTCGGGGGGGACCAGCCCCAGCATTTT. It translates to CASTFGGDQPQHF.

The chain has TRBV7-2 and TRBJ2-5, with TRBD1 matching over 8 bases. This CDR3 spans 13 amino acids. The ends lost 5 bases at V and 7 bases at J; junction bases unmatched: 6. Germline assignment: CDR1 SGHTA and CDR2 FQGNSA. CDR3 nucleotide sequence: TGTGCCAGCAGCGAGACAGGGGCGGGGACCCAGTACTTC. This encodes CASSETGAGTQYF.

This clonotype was counted at least ten times. The rearrangement joins TRBV27 to TRBJ2-3, with D perhaps matching TRBD1 (5 bases). CDR3 size: 14 residues. Between the trimmed V and J ends, which lost 5 bases and 6 bases, there was a span of 15 bases. Germline CDR1 MNHEY, CDR2 SMNVEV (reference sequence). As DNA, the CDR3 is TGTGCCAGCAGTGCGCCCAGGGTGTCGGATACGCAGTATTTT. It specifies CASSAPRVSDTQYF.

This clonotype was observed a few times. This chain connects TRBV15 to TRBJ2-1, with D possibly being TRBD2 (6 bases). The CDR3 runs 15 residues. V was pared by 3 bases and J by 2 bases, with 11 bases between. CDR1 LNHNV and CDR2 YYDKDF come from the germline V gene (reference sequence). The CDR3 DNA sequence: TGTGCCACCAGCAGGACGGACTATCCCTACAATGAGCAGTTCTTC. This codes for CATSRTDYPYNEQFF.